The T cell receptor beta chain under discussion was sequenced for a study of blood T cells in healthy people across ages. The CDR3 is 14 amino acids. Germline CDR1 is MNHNS and CDR2 is SASEGT. Trimming left V 2 bases short and J 5 bases short, with 9 bases between. Together with a sample-barcoded 5' primer, a J-beta primer mix was included in a second PCR lasting about 7 to 12 cycles. TCRdb passed the 5' RACE reads through MiXCR, listing each CDR3 protein once. Of 600,000 to 800,000 distinct CDR3 sequences in the sample, 45% to 60% were seen once. Each sample used at least 6 million PBMCs. This TCR was sampled from a woman older than 75 in good health. The chain recombines TRBV6-1 with TRBJ1-4; no firm D call. Sequencing used blood. The CDR3 loop is CASSERAENEKLFF. The CDR3 coding sequence is TGTGCCAGCAGTGAACGGGCGGAAAATGAAAAACTGTTTTTT.